This T cell receptor beta chain emerged from a study of T cells after yellow fever vaccination. The V end lost 5 bases, the J end lost 2 bases, and 13 bases lay between the germline ends. CDR1 is LGHNA, CDR2 YSLEER, per germline. This CDR3 has 14 residues. This clonotype was recorded many times. It was through 5'RACE template switching that TCR cDNA was made, with a universal primer site and UMIs added. Each CDR3 protein is one row after TCRdb ran MiXCR on the 5' RACE reads. This sample carries about 120,000 distinct CDR3 sequences, roughly 8.9% of them seen once, and the ten largest clones take about 25%.

This TCR was recovered from a man aged 30 to 45 who received the YFV17D yellow fever vaccine. The chain couples TRBV4-3 to TRBJ2-7, with D possibly called TRBD1 or TRBD2 (5 bases each). Sequencing used CD8+ T cells sorted from PBMCs, obtained 45 days after the yellow fever booster vaccination. The CDR3 DNA reads TGCGCCAGCAGCTACCGGGACGGAGCCTACGAGCAGTACTTC. It translates to CASSYRDGAYEQYF.